The 24 T cell receptor beta chains in this list originate from one sample, sequenced in a study of cytomegalovirus exposure and HLA in healthy donors. 60 Vbeta and 13 Jbeta primers were used in PCR. TCRdb keeps only in-frame clones here, not all; method: immunoSEQ multiplex PCR. The sample lists about 160,000 clones, around 77% seen once, with 1.5% to 2% in the top ten. Source material: PBMCs. These receptors came from a woman aged 25-40 years in good health and CMV-seronegative.

CDR3 nucleotides: TGCGCCAGCAGCTTGGTCCGGGGGACGCAAGAGACCCAGTACTTC. Residues: CASSLVRGTQETQYF. The chain employs TRBV5-1 and TRBJ2-5, with D possibly matching TRBD2 (6 bases). In germline, CDR1 is SGHRS, CDR2 YFSETQ. Trimming pared 0 bases from V and 2 bases from J, leaving 11 bases between. The CDR3 is 15 amino acids. Using reference TRBV5-1 and TRBJ2-5 for the parts outside the CDR3, the full variable domain is KAGVTQTPRYLIKTRGQQVTLSCSPISGHRSVSWYQQTPGQGLQFLFEYFSETQRNKGNFPGRFSGRQFSNSRSEMNVSTLELGDSALYLCASSLVRGTQETQYFGPGTRLLVL.

V gene TRBV5-1 combines with J gene TRBJ2-2; perhaps TRBD1 as D (5 bases). V was shortened by 4 bases and J by 0 bases, with 13 bases between the two germline ends. CDR1 and CDR2 from the germline V gene are SGHRS and YFSETQ. This CDR3 is 16 amino acids long. The chain's CDR3 is CASSTSRVANTGELFF. CDR3 DNA: TGCGCCAGCAGCACCAGCAGGGTCGCGAACACCGGGGAGCTGTTTTTT. The variable domain in full, completed from reference TRBV5-1 and TRBJ2-2, reads KAGVTQTPRYLIKTRGQQVTLSCSPISGHRSVSWYQQTPGQGLQFLFEYFSETQRNKGNFPGRFSGRQFSNSRSEMNVSTLELGDSALYLCASSTSRVANTGELFFGEGSRLTVL.

This clone was seen just once. J is TRBJ1-2 and V is TRBV6-5; 8 nucleotides line up with TRBD1. Germline CDR1 is MNHEY and CDR2 is SVGAGI. The junction had 11 bases not matched to a gene; V was cut back by 4 bases and J by 4 bases. The CDR3 has 16 residues. In DNA form, the CDR3 reads TGTGCCAGCAGTTTGGACAGGGAGTTGATCAGCTATGGCTACACCTTC. As protein: CASSLDRELISYGYTF.

The rearrangement links TRBV6-1 to TRBJ1-2; TRBD1 agrees at 10 bases. Germline V lookup: CDR1 MNHNS, CDR2 SASEGT. The V segment lost 6 bases and the J segment 3 bases; nucleotides outside the gene matches: 4. CDR3 size: 14 residues. The CDR3 region is CASRGTGVDYGYTF. Here the CDR3 DNA reads TGTGCCAGCAGGGGGACAGGGGTTGACTATGGCTACACCTTC.

The chain employs TRBV19 and TRBJ1-4; TRBD1 matches 7 bases. The CDR3 covers 19 residues. Germline V gene sequence: CDR1 LNHDA, CDR2 SQIVND (reference sequence). The V and J ends lost 3 bases and 7 bases, in that order; junction bases with no gene match: 20. The CDR3 bases are TGTGCCAGTAGTATCCTCCGGGACAGCGGGCTCCCCCTGCTTGAAAAACTGTTTTTT. Protein product: CASSILRDSGLPLLEKLFF.

In the case of this clone: Mismatch with germline at one junction end may stem from a read error. The CDR3 DNA follows: TGCACCAGCAGCCAAGCGGCAGGGGCCAGTTACGAGCAGTACTTC. It codes for CTSSQAAGASYEQYF. The V call is TRBV4-3, the J call TRBJ2-7, with a weak D call TRBD1 (6 bases). The CDR3 has 15 amino acids. Germline V gene lookup returns CDR1 LGHNA and CDR2 YSLEER.

Only one count was recorded for this clone. The CDR3 DNA follows: TGTGCCAGCAGCCAAGAGCGGAGCTCTGGAAACACCATATATTTT. Translated: CASSQERSSGNTIYF. The chain carries TRBV4-2 and TRBJ1-3, with D uncertain. Germline V CDR1 and CDR2: LGHNA, YNFKEQ. CDR3 length equals 15 residues. Trimming took off 0 bases at V and 0 bases at J, with 6 bases between the two ends.

The chain recombines TRBV7-9 with TRBJ2-5, with 8 bases lining up with TRBD1. The CDR3 loop spans 16 amino acids. The germline gives CDR1 SEHNR, CDR2 FQNEAQ (reference sequence). The V and J ends lost 2 bases and 2 bases, in that order; junction bases with no gene match: 7. The CDR3 nucleotides are TGTGCCAGCAGCTTATCAGGGGGCACGGGGCAAGAGACCCAGTACTTC. It yields the protein CASSLSGGTGQETQYF.

This chain links TRBV6-1 with TRBJ2-5, with 11 bases that match TRBD2. Germline CDR1 MNHNS, CDR2 SASEGT. Losses at the gene ends were 10 bases for V and 7 bases for J; bases not matched to a gene: 14. The CDR3 contains 15 residues. CDR3 sequence reads: CATTIGLAGPGTQYF. CDR3 nucleotide sequence: TGTGCCACCACCATTGGACTAGCGGGCCCGGGGACCCAGTACTTC.

V usage is TRBV10-1 and J usage is TRBJ2-1; TRBD2 agrees at 9 bases. The germline V gene has CDR1 WNHNN and CDR2 SYGVQD (reference sequence). Unmatched junction bases numbered 1, after V lost 0 bases and J lost 4 bases. This CDR3 comprises 15 residues. CDR3 coding DNA: TGCGCCAGCAGTGAGTCTAGCGGGGGTTACAATGAGCAGTTCTTC. Residues: CASSESSGGYNEQFF.

This clone came up a few times. The CDR3 region has the DNA TGTGCCAGCAGCTTGGTTGGTGGGCCGGGGGATGGCTACACCTTC. Protein sequence: CASSLVGGPGDGYTF. The chain has TRBV5-6 and TRBJ1-2; maybe TRBD1 (5 bases). Germline CDR1 and CDR2: SGHDT and YYEEEE. CDR3 length equals 15 residues. The V gene lost 0 bases and the J gene lost 6 bases, with 15 bases spanning the gap.

The rearrangement links TRBV30 to TRBJ1-2, with D hard to call. Trimming removed 0 bases from V and 4 bases from J, with 15 bases in between. The V gene's germline CDR1 is GTSNPN and CDR2 SVGIG (reference sequence). CDR3 size: 15 residues. Here the CDR3 DNA reads TGTGCCTGGAGTGTTCTAACACGTCGACTCTATGGCTACACCTTC. Its protein is CAWSVLTRRLYGYTF.

The chain links TRBV7-9 to TRBJ1-5; unclear D gene. V shed 1 base and J shed 4 bases, with 11 bases lying between them. The CDR3 has 15 amino acids. Germline CDR1 and CDR2: SEHNR and FQNEAQ (reference sequence). The CDR3 bases are TGTGCCAGCAGCTTAGTCGGGGTTGGAAATCAGCCCCAGCATTTT. Protein: CASSLVGVGNQPQHF.

This clone was picked up one time. This chain uses TRBV25-1 with TRBJ2-7; possible D gene TRBD2, 5 bases. CDR1 and CDR2 (germline): MGHDK, SYGVNS. The CDR3 loop spans 11 amino acids. With 5 bases removed from V and 7 bases from J, the gap between germline ends came to 9 bases. The CDR3, as DNA: TGTGCCAGCAGTTCGGGGTTAGAGCAGTACTTC. Amino acid sequence: CASSSGLEQYF.

V gene TRBV10-3 combines with J gene TRBJ2-2; TRBD1 aligns across 7 bases. The CDR3 spans 15 residues. Germline CDR1 reads ENHRY; CDR2 reads SYGVKD. Trimming removed 3 bases from V and 4 bases from J; junction bases left unmatched: 5. The CDR3 sequence is CAISDRGQTTGELFF. CDR3 coding DNA: TGTGCCATCAGTGATAGGGGACAGACCACCGGGGAGCTGTTTTTT.

This chain uses TRBV7-9 with TRBJ2-7; D ambiguous. The CDR3 extends over 13 amino acids. CDR1 and CDR2 from the germline V gene are SEHNR and FQNEAQ (reference sequence). Trimming left V 2 bases short and J 0 bases short, with 5 bases between. CDR3 region: CASSLYNSYEQYF. The CDR3 DNA is TGTGCCAGCAGCTTATACAACTCCTACGAGCAGTACTTC.

This chain uses TRBV6-4 with TRBJ2-3, with D unclear. Trimming shortened V by 0 bases and J by 7 bases, and 8 bases separated the two germline ends. In germline, CDR1 is MRHNA, CDR2 SNTAGT. The length of the CDR3 is 13 residues. This CDR3 reads CASSDSTRNTQYF. DNA for the CDR3: TGTGCCAGCAGTGACTCTACTCGAAATACGCAGTATTTT.

The chain carries TRBV5-1 and TRBJ1-1, with D possibly matching TRBD1 (5 bases). In germline, CDR1 is SGHRS, CDR2 YFSETQ. V was shortened by 0 bases and J by 4 bases, with 13 bases between the two germline ends. The CDR3 consists of 15 residues. This CDR3 reads CASSLAQGAGTEAFF. As DNA, the CDR3 is TGCGCCAGCAGCTTGGCTCAGGGAGCGGGCACTGAAGCTTTCTTT. Full variable domain (remainder filled in from reference TRBV5-1 and TRBJ1-1): KAGVTQTPRYLIKTRGQQVTLSCSPISGHRSVSWYQQTPGQGLQFLFEYFSETQRNKGNFPGRFSGRQFSNSRSEMNVSTLELGDSALYLCASSLAQGAGTEAFFGQGTRLTVV.

The chain links TRBV15 to TRBJ2-1, with 10 bases lining up with TRBD2. CDR3 length: 15 amino acids. Germline V gene data show CDR1 as LNHNV and CDR2 as YYDKDF (reference sequence). V lost 0 bases, J lost 8 bases, and 4 bases stayed unmatched. CDR3 in amino acids: CATSRDGTSVDEQFF. As DNA, the CDR3 is TGTGCCACCAGCAGAGATGGGACTAGCGTTGATGAGCAGTTCTTC.

This clone was counted between two and nine times. This rearrangement joins TRBV6-1 to TRBJ2-2, with 8 positions matching TRBD1. The length of the CDR3 is 18 residues. The germline V gene encodes CDR1 MNHNS and CDR2 SASEGT. After removal of 2 bases from V and 7 bases from J, the junction contained 15 bases not matched to a gene. Here the CDR3 DNA reads TGTGCCAGCAGTGAACCAGGTCAGGGGGCAGGGCTCGGCGGGGAGCTGTTTTTT. Protein: CASSEPGQGAGLGGELFF.

V usage is TRBV2 and J usage is TRBJ2-1, with TRBD1 matching 10 bases. CDR3 size: 15 residues. Unmatched junction bases numbered 6, after V lost 4 bases and J lost 6 bases. The germline CDR1 and CDR2 sequences are SNHLY and FYNNEI. CDR3 protein: CASSVRQGAFNEQFF. CDR3 DNA sequence: TGTGCCAGCAGTGTGAGACAGGGGGCTTTCAATGAGCAGTTCTTC.

This chain links TRBV29-1 with TRBJ2-5; D is perhaps TRBD2 (7 bases). Trimming took off 2 bases at V and 9 bases at J, with 16 bases between the two ends. Germline V CDR1 and CDR2: SQVTM, ANQGSEA. The CDR3 totals 13 residues. CDR3 bases: TGCAGCGTTGAATGGTCCGCGGGGGCGGCCCAGTACTTC. Residues: CSVEWSAGAAQYF.

This clone turned up a few times. The rearrangement uses TRBV5-1 and TRBJ2-3, with TRBD1 matching over 8 bases. The CDR3 totals 17 residues. Germline loops: CDR1 SGHRS, CDR2 YFSETQ. The V and J ends lost 0 bases and 2 bases, in that order; junction bases with no gene match: 8. The CDR3 protein is CASSLGAGTGTTDTQYF. CDR3 nucleotides: TGCGCCAGCAGCTTGGGAGCCGGGACAGGCACCACAGATACGCAGTATTTT.

This chain joins TRBV2 and TRBJ2-5; D possibly corresponds to TRBD1 (6 bases). Germline CDR1 SNHLY, CDR2 FYNNEI. V dropped 8 bases and J dropped 3 bases, with 10 bases sitting between them. The CDR3 has 12 residues. Here the CDR3 reads CASGTNEETQYF. The CDR3 DNA sequence: TGTGCCAGCGGGACAAATGAAGAGACCCAGTACTTC.